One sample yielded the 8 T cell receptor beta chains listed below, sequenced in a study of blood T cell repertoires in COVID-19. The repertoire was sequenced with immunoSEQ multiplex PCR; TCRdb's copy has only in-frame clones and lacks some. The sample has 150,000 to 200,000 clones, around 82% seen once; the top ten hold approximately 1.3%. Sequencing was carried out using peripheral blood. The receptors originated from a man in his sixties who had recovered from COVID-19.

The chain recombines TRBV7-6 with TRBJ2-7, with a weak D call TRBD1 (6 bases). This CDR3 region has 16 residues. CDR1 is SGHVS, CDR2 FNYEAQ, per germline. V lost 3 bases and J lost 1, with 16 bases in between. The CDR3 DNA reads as TGTGCCAGCAGCTTGGGGCCGAGACAGGTTTCCTACGAGCAGTACTTC. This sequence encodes CASSLGPRQVSYEQYF.

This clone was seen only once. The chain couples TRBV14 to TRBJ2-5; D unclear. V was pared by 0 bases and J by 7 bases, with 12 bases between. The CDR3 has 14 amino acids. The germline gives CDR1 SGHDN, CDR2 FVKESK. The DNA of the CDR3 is TGTGCCAGCAGCCAAGATCCCGGCCGAGGGACCCAGTACTTC. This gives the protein CASSQDPGRGTQYF.

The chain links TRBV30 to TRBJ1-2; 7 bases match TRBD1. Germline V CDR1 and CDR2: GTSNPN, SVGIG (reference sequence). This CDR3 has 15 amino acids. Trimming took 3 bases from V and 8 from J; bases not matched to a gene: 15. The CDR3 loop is CAWRFRDSEVNGYTF. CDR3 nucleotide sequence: TGTGCCTGGAGATTCCGGGACAGCGAAGTTAACGGCTACACCTTC.

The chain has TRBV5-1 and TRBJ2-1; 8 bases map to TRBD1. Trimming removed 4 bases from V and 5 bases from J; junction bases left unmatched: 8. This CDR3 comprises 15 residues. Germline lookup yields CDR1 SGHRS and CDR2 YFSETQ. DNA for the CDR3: TGCGCCAGCAGCCAACCGGACAGGGCCGACAATGAGCAGTTCTTC. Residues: CASSQPDRADNEQFF.

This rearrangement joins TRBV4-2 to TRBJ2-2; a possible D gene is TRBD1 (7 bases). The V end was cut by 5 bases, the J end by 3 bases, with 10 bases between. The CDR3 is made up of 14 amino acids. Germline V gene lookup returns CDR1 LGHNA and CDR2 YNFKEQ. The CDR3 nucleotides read TGTGCCAGCAGCTCAGGGGGGTACACCGGGGAGCTGTTTTTT. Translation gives CASSSGGYTGELFF.

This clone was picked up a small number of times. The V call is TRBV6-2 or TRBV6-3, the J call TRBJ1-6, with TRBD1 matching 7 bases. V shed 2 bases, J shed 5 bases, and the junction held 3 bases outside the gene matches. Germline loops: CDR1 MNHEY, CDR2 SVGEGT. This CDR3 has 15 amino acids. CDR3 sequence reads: CASSYGGQNNSPLHF. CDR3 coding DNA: TGTGCCAGCAGTTACGGGGGACAGAATAATTCACCCCTCCACTTT.

This CDR3 reads CASSVDRGLYGQFF. CDR3 sequence (DNA): TGTGCCAGCAGCGTGGACAGGGGGCTTTATGGGCAGTTCTTC. This chain joins TRBV13 and TRBJ2-1; 11 bases are shared with TRBD1. Germline lookup yields CDR1 PRHDT and CDR2 FYEKMQ (reference sequence). The junction had 9 bases not matched to a gene; V was cut back by 5 bases and J by 12 bases. The CDR3 is 14 residues long. The full variable domain, completed using reference TRBV13 and TRBJ2-1, is AAGVIQSPRHLIKEKRETATLKCYPIPRHDTVYWYQQGPGQDPQFLISFYEKMQSDKGSIPDRFSAQQFSDYHSELNMSSLELGDSALYFCASSVDRGLYGQFFGPGTRLTVL.

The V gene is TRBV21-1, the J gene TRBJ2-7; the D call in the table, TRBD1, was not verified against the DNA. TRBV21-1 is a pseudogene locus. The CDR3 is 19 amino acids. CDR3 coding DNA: TGTGCCAGCAGCAAAGGCCCAGGGTACAGCGACAGGGAAATTCGCGAGCAGTACTTC. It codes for CASSKGPGYSDREIREQYF.